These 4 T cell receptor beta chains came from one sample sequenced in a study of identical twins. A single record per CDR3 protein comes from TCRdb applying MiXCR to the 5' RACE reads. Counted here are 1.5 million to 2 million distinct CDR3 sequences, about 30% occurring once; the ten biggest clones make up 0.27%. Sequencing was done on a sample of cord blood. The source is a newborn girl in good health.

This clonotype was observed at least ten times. The CDR3 loop reads CASRGTGGNEQFF. Written as DNA, the CDR3 is TGTGCCAGCAGGGGGACAGGGGGAAATGAGCAGTTCTTC. The rearrangement uses TRBV25-1 and TRBJ2-1, with 11 bases lining up with TRBD1. The CDR3 loop spans 13 amino acids. V gave up 6 bases and J gave up 7 bases; unmatched junction bases: 2. Germline CDR1 is MGHDK and CDR2 is SYGVNS.

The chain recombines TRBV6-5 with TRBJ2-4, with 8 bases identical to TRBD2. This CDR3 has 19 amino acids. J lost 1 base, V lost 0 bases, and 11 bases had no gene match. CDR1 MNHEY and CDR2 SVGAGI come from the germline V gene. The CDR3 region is CASSYSASGPRGAKNIQYF. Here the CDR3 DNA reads TGTGCCAGCAGTTACTCTGCTAGCGGGCCGAGGGGGGCCAAAAACATTCAGTACTTC.

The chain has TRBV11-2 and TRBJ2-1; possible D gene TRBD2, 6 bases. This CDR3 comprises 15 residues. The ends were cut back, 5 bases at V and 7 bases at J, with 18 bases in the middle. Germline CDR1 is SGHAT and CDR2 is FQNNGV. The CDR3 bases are TGTGCCAGCAGCCCCATCTACGGGAGAGAGAATGAGCAGTTCTTC. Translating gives CASSPIYGRENEQFF.

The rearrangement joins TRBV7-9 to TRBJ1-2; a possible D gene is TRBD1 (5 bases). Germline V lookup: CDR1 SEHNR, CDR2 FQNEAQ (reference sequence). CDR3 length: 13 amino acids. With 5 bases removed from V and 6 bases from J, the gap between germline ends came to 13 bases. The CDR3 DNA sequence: TGTGCCAGCAGCGGCGAGACAGAGAATGGCTACACCTTC. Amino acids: CASSGETENGYTF.